Below are 30 T cell receptor beta chains sequenced from a single sample in a study of PD-1 blockade in classical Hodgkin lymphoma. Clones were read by immunoSEQ multiplex PCR, and TCRdb kept only the in-frame ones, dropping some. The profile shows 60,000 or so clones, more than 90% of them singletons. After autologous stem cell transplantation all patients relapsed, and prior brentuximab vedotin exposure differed between cohorts. Source: peripheral blood mononuclear cells (PBMCs), taken at baseline. The receptors derive from a human donor with classical Hodgkin lymphoma.

This chain joins TRBV10-3 and TRBJ2-5; no clear D gene. Germline lookup yields CDR1 ENHRY and CDR2 SYGVKD. This CDR3 is built from 13 residues. V gave up 8 bases and J gave up 5 bases, with 15 bases separating them. The CDR3 DNA reads as TGTGCCATCGCTAAGGGTATGGAGGAGACCCAGTACTTC. This translates into CAIAKGMEETQYF.

This clone was detected once. V gene TRBV2 combines with J gene TRBJ2-7; no reliable D call. V was cut by 4 bases and J by 0 bases, with 7 bases left in between. Germline lookup yields CDR1 SNHLY and CDR2 FYNNEI. The CDR3 covers 13 residues. CDR3 in amino acids: CASSVSYSYEQYF. CDR3 coding DNA: TGTGCCAGCAGTGTTAGCTACTCCTACGAGCAGTACTTC.

The chain recombines TRBV4-2 with TRBJ1-6, with D uncertain. Trimming removed 1 base at V and 7 bases at J, with 5 bases between. Per the germline V gene, CDR1 is LGHNA and CDR2 is YNFKEQ. The CDR3 consists of 13 residues. The CDR3 nucleotides read TGTGCCAGCAGCCAAGGGGAGAATTCACCCCTCCACTTT. Its protein product is CASSQGENSPLHF.

This clone appeared a few times. CDR3 in amino acids: CASSPGHQNSPLHF. The CDR3, as DNA: TGCGCCAGCAGCCCGGGACACCAGAATTCACCCCTCCACTTT. The chain is built from TRBV5-1 and TRBJ1-6; perhaps TRBD1 as D (6 bases). CDR3 size: 14 residues. The ends were cut back, 4 bases at V and 7 bases at J, with 12 bases in the middle. CDR1 and CDR2 (germline): SGHRS, YFSETQ.

The chain has TRBV15 and TRBJ1-1, with no clear D. The CDR3 sequence is 19 residues long. Looked up from germline, CDR1 is LNHNV and CDR2 is YYDKDF (reference sequence). V was cut by 0 bases and J by 1 base, with 21 bases left in between. CDR3 DNA: TGTGCCACCAGCAGAGATAGTAGTACCGCGCTATATTGGAACACTGAAGCTTTCTTT. It encodes CATSRDSSTALYWNTEAFF.

The chain combines TRBV21-1 with TRBJ2-1; no check of the table's D call, TRBD2, against the DNA was made. TRBV21-1 is a pseudogene. There are 15 residues in the CDR3. The CDR3 DNA sequence: TGTGCCAGCAGAAAGTGGCGGGAGAGGTACAATGAGCAGTTCTTC. Amino acid sequence: CASRKWRERYNEQFF.

The chain carries TRBV28 and TRBJ2-7; D is perhaps TRBD1 (5 bases). Trimming removed 5 bases from V and 3 bases from J, with 17 bases in between. The CDR3 is made up of 15 amino acids. Per the germline V gene, CDR1 is MDHEN and CDR2 is SYDVKM. CDR3 coding DNA: TGTGCCAGCAGTCCCGCGACAGTTAAAAACTACGAGCAGTACTTC. Translation gives CASSPATVKNYEQYF.

This chain joins TRBV25-1 and TRBJ2-1; D unresolved. This CDR3 has 11 residues. V gave up 3 bases and J gave up 8 bases, with 5 bases separating them. Germline V lookup: CDR1 MGHDK, CDR2 SYGVNS. For the CDR3, the DNA is TGTGCCAGCAGTGATTTTGATGAGCAGTTCTTC. Protein: CASSDFDEQFF.

For this clone: One end of the junction does not line up with germline, which may come from a read error. V and J are TRBV7-9 and TRBJ2-1; either TRBD1 or TRBD2 may supply D (5 bases each). The CDR3 runs 13 residues. Germline CDR1 is SEHNR and CDR2 is FQNEAQ (reference sequence). The CDR3 loop reads CASSRSGTDERFF. The CDR3 DNA sequence: TGTGCCAGCAGCCGCTCCGGGACCGATGAGCGGTTCTTC. The full variable domain, rest sourced from reference TRBV7-9 and TRBJ2-1, is DTGVSQNPRHKITKRGQNVTFRCDPISEHNRLYWYRQTLGQGPEFLTYFQNEAQLEKSRLLSDRFSAERPKGSFSTLEIQRTEQGDSAMYLCASSRSGTDERFFGPGTRLTVL.

The J gene is TRBJ2-2, the V gene TRBV7-8, with TRBD1 matching 9 bases. Germline CDR1 and CDR2: SGHVS and FQNEAQ. Trimming cost V 0 bases and J 4 bases; bases outside gene matches: 9. The CDR3 has 18 residues. The CDR3 region is CASSLARNRQGGTGELFF. CDR3 nucleotide sequence: TGTGCCAGCAGCTTAGCCCGAAACAGACAGGGGGGCACCGGGGAGCTGTTTTTT.

The rearrangement uses TRBV7-2 and TRBJ1-6; 9 bases line up with TRBD1. With 5 bases clipped from V and 9 bases from J, the junction kept 14 bases outside the gene matches. Per germline, CDR1 SGHTA and CDR2 FQGNSA. The CDR3 consists of 17 residues. The CDR3 nucleotides are TGTGCCAGCAGCGTGTACAGGGGGCGCTCCCCAAGTTCACCCCTCCACTTT. As protein: CASSVYRGRSPSSPLHF.

This clone was counted a single time. This CDR3 reads CASSLEGVRYEKLFF. Written as DNA, the CDR3 is TGTGCCAGCAGCTTAGAAGGGGTTAGGTATGAAAAACTGTTTTTT. The chain joins TRBV7-9 to TRBJ1-4, with D perhaps matching TRBD1 (5 bases). Germline-derived CDR1 and CDR2 are SEHNR and FQNEAQ (reference sequence). There are 15 residues in the CDR3. The V gene lost 1 base and the J gene lost 6 bases, with 12 bases spanning the gap.

The chain joins TRBV5-4 to TRBJ2-5; no definite D call. CDR3 length: 15 residues. The germline V gene has CDR1 SGHNT and CDR2 YYREEE (reference sequence). V was clipped by 4 bases and J by 4 bases, with 17 bases between them. In DNA, the CDR3 is TGTGCCAGCAGCCAAGATGGAGCTCCCCCAGAGACCCAGTACTTC. Protein sequence: CASSQDGAPPETQYF. The full variable domain, completed using reference TRBV5-4 and TRBJ2-5, is ETGVTQSPTHLIKTRGQQVTLRCSSQSGHNTVSWYQQALGQGPQFIFQYYREEENGRGNFPPRFSGLQFPNYSSELNVNALELDDSALYLCASSQDGAPPETQYFGPGTRLLVL.

The gene calls are TRBV15 and TRBJ2-2; 8 nucleotides line up with TRBD2. V lost 0 bases to trimming and J lost 6 bases; unmatched junction nucleotides: 12. Per germline, CDR1 LNHNV and CDR2 YYDKDF (reference sequence). The CDR3 runs 18 residues. CDR3 coding DNA: TGTGCCACCAGCAGAGACCCCTCTACGCGGGAGGTGCCCGGGGAGCTGTTTTTT. It specifies CATSRDPSTREVPGELFF.

The chain has TRBV28 and TRBJ2-7; D could derive from TRBD1 or TRBD2 (5 bases each). Per germline, CDR1 MDHEN and CDR2 SYDVKM. Trimming left V 2 bases short and J 1 base short, with 9 bases between. The CDR3 is made up of 14 amino acids. The DNA for the CDR3 is TGTGCCAGCAGTTTACGGGACGGATCCTACGAGCAGTACTTC. Its protein product is CASSLRDGSYEQYF.

This rearrangement joins TRBV6-5 to TRBJ1-6; 9 bases line up with TRBD1. This CDR3 is built from 14 residues. V shed 5 bases, J shed 8 bases, and the junction held 4 bases outside the gene matches. Germline loops: CDR1 MNHEY, CDR2 SVGAGI. The CDR3 sequence: CASSTRTGDSPLHF. CDR3 in DNA: TGTGCCAGCAGTACCCGGACAGGGGATTCACCCCTCCACTTT.

CDR3 sequence reads: CASSSGLSYEQYF. CDR3 coding DNA: TGTGCCAGCAGCTCGGGACTGTCCTACGAGCAGTACTTC. The chain employs TRBV7-6 and TRBJ2-7; a possible D gene is TRBD2 (6 bases). This CDR3 contains 13 residues. CDR1 is SGHVS, CDR2 FNYEAQ, per germline. V lost 4 bases and J 1 base, leaving 8 bases between the germline ends.

V gene TRBV4-2 combines with J gene TRBJ1-1; D gene uncertain. The V end lost 0 bases, the J end lost 2 bases, and 10 bases lay between the germline ends. The CDR3 is 15 residues long. The germline V gene encodes CDR1 LGHNA and CDR2 YNFKEQ. CDR3 region: CASSQDLQPNTEAFF. Here the CDR3 DNA reads TGTGCCAGCAGCCAAGATCTTCAGCCCAACACTGAAGCTTTCTTT.

This clone was recorded only once. This chain connects TRBV27 to TRBJ2-3, with 13 bases matching TRBD2. Germline V CDR1 and CDR2: MNHEY, SMNVEV (reference sequence). This CDR3 region has 15 residues. V lost 2 bases and J lost 8; bases outside the gene matches: 4. The CDR3 DNA is TGTGCCAGCAGTTTAGGGACTAGCGGGATCGTTACGCAGTATTTT. Protein sequence: CASSLGTSGIVTQYF.

The chain couples TRBV6-1 to TRBJ2-3; no clear D. CDR1 and CDR2 from the germline V gene are MNHNS and SASEGT. This CDR3 spans 13 amino acids. V lost 1 base to trimming and J lost 8 bases, with 10 bases between them. In nucleotides, the CDR3 is TGTGCCAGCAGTGAAGGAACTCCGGGTACGCAGTATTTT. Translated: CASSEGTPGTQYF.

The chain links TRBV5-4 to TRBJ2-7; 8 nucleotides align to TRBD2. V shed 4 bases and J 4 bases; nucleotides not matched to a gene: 10. CDR1 and CDR2 (germline): SGHNT, YYREEE (reference sequence). The CDR3 loop spans 15 amino acids. The CDR3 loop reads CASSPGGLGSYEQYF. CDR3 coding DNA: TGTGCCAGCAGCCCCGGGGGACTAGGGAGTTACGAGCAGTACTTC.

The V and J genes are TRBV6-5 and TRBJ2-7, with 9 bases lining up with TRBD1. CDR3 size: 15 residues. The V gene end was trimmed by 6 bases and the J gene end by 4 bases; junction bases not matched to a gene: 10. Per the germline V gene, CDR1 is MNHEY and CDR2 is SVGAGI. DNA for the CDR3: TGTGCCAGCAGATTATCACAGGGGGCTTCGTACGAGCAGTACTTC. As protein: CASRLSQGASYEQYF.

The chain couples TRBV2 to TRBJ2-3; D perhaps matches TRBD1 (5 bases). The V gene's germline CDR1 is SNHLY and CDR2 FYNNEI. V was shortened by 5 bases and J by 0 bases, with 12 bases between the two germline ends. This CDR3 spans 15 amino acids. The CDR3 sequence is CASSQDTSSTDTQYF. DNA of the CDR3: TGTGCCAGCAGTCAGGACACTTCTAGCACAGATACGCAGTATTTT.

The chain couples TRBV5-4 to TRBJ2-5, with 10 bases that match TRBD1. The CDR3 totals 15 residues. Germline V lookup: CDR1 SGHNT, CDR2 YYREEE (reference sequence). Trimming at V came to 4 bases and at J to 7 bases, leaving 10 bases not matched to a gene. The DNA for the CDR3 is TGTGCCAGCAGCAAAGGGGACAGGGGCTTTGGGACCCAGTACTTC. Amino acid sequence: CASSKGDRGFGTQYF.

The genes are TRBV11-2 and TRBJ2-5; unclear D gene. Germline V gene sequence: CDR1 SGHAT, CDR2 FQNNGV. V was trimmed by 5 bases and J by 5 bases, leaving 6 bases between them. This CDR3 is built from 11 residues. For the CDR3, the DNA is TGTGCCAGCAGCAAAGTGGAGACCCAGTACTTC. This sequence encodes CASSKVETQYF.

This clone was seen more than once but under ten times. The rearrangement uses TRBV4-2 and TRBJ1-4; maybe TRBD1 (6 bases). Germline CDR1 and CDR2: LGHNA and YNFKEQ. V shed 0 bases and J shed 8 bases, with 13 bases lying between them. There are 15 residues in the CDR3. CDR3 DNA: TGTGCCAGCAGCCAAGATAGGGGGGCGGCGGAAAAACTGTTTTTT. Translation: CASSQDRGAAEKLFF.

V gene TRBV10-1 combines with J gene TRBJ1-5; the match to TRBD1 covers 10 bases. Germline CDR1 and CDR2: WNHNN and SYGVQD (reference sequence). CDR3 length equals 16 residues. Trimming cost V 1 base and J 2 bases; bases outside gene matches: 2. CDR3: CASSECDRGRNQPQHF. CDR3 nucleotide sequence: TGCGCCAGCAGTGAGTGCGACAGGGGGCGCAATCAGCCCCAGCATTTT.

J is TRBJ1-5 and V is TRBV19; 9 bases agree with TRBD1. The CDR3 has 18 residues. Trimming cost V 3 bases and J 1 base; bases outside gene matches: 10. Germline lookup yields CDR1 LNHDA and CDR2 SQIVND (reference sequence). The CDR3 nucleotides read TGTGCCAGTAGTATGAACCGGGACAGGGTAGGGAGCAATCAGCCCCAGCATTTT. It translates to CASSMNRDRVGSNQPQHF.

The gene calls are TRBV4-2 and TRBJ1-1, with 8 positions matching TRBD1. The CDR3 has 18 amino acids. Germline V gene lookup returns CDR1 LGHNA and CDR2 YNFKEQ. Trimming removed 0 bases from V and 4 bases from J; junction bases left unmatched: 13. The CDR3 sequence: CASSQDIRTGLVITEAFF. The CDR3 DNA reads TGTGCCAGCAGCCAAGATATCCGGACAGGGTTAGTAATCACTGAAGCTTTCTTT.

The J gene is TRBJ1-5, the V gene TRBV6-1; 8 bases match TRBD1. The CDR3 has 14 residues. V was clipped by 6 bases and J by 0 bases; unmatched bases: 1. Germline-derived CDR1 and CDR2 are MNHNS and SASEGT. CDR3 region: CASRGTGSNQPQHF. For the CDR3, the DNA is TGTGCCAGCAGGGGGACAGGTAGCAATCAGCCCCAGCATTTT.